These 23 T cell receptor beta chains were sequenced from one sample in a study of T cells in Graves' hyperthyroidism and ophthalmopathy. Amplified regions were TCR beta CDR3 sequences from RNA transcripts. A first-round RT-PCR of the TCR CDR3 used the HTBI primer set. TCRdb passed the multiplex PCR reads through MiXCR, listing each CDR3 protein once. Here the sample spans 380,000 or so distinct CDR3 sequences, approximately 15% being singletons. Sequencing was done on a sample of blood. Receptor source: a man aged 25-45 years with Graves' hyperthyroidism that later progressed to Graves' ophthalmopathy.

This clonotype has just a few counts. The V call is TRBV6-1, the J call TRBJ1-1; the D is unclear. V was pared by 7 bases and J by 4 bases, with 13 bases between. In germline, CDR1 is MNHNS, CDR2 SASEGT. CDR3 size: 13 residues. CDR3: CASIARRTTEAFF. The CDR3 nucleotides read TGTGCCAGCATCGCCCGGCGCACCACTGAAGCTTTCTTT.

This clonotype was recorded many times. J is TRBJ2-7 and V is TRBV10-2; the match to TRBD1 covers 9 bases. J was trimmed by 1 base and V by 3 bases; bases with no gene match: 4. CDR3 length: 15 residues. CDR1 is WSHSY, CDR2 SAAADI, per germline. The CDR3 DNA sequence: TGCGCCAGCAGTGATCGACAGGGGGTGTCCTACGAGCAGTACTTC. As protein: CASSDRQGVSYEQYF.

This clonotype was recorded a few times. The V call is TRBV5-1, the J call TRBJ2-3, with TRBD2 matching 9 bases. CDR1 and CDR2 from the germline V gene are SGHRS and YFSETQ. There are 16 residues in the CDR3. Trimming cost V 0 bases and J 2 bases; bases outside gene matches: 4. CDR3 in amino acids: CASSLVAGAYTDTQYF. The CDR3 DNA is TGCGCCAGCAGCTTGGTAGCGGGGGCCTACACAGATACGCAGTATTTT.

This clonotype appeared many times. The chain combines TRBV3-1 with TRBJ2-1; D might be TRBD2 (5 bases). This CDR3 has 12 residues. Per germline, CDR1 LGHDT and CDR2 YNNKEL (reference sequence). V gave up 6 bases and J gave up 8 bases, with 11 bases separating them. The CDR3 loop reads CASSPMRDEQFF. CDR3 nucleotides: TGTGCCAGCAGTCCAATGAGGGATGAGCAGTTCTTC.

The chain couples TRBV18 to TRBJ2-7; no clear D. The CDR3 is made up of 13 amino acids. Trimming cost V 3 bases and J 5 bases, with 11 bases left between them. CDR1 is KGHSH and CDR2 is LQKENI in the germline V gene. CDR3 nucleotide sequence: TGTGCCAGCTCACCCCTTGTGGTCCACGAGCAGTACTTC. Its protein is CASSPLVVHEQYF.

This chain links TRBV19 with TRBJ1-1, with a weak D call TRBD1 (5 bases). Germline V gives CDR1 LNHDA, CDR2 SQIVND (reference sequence). V gave up 4 bases and J gave up 5 bases, with 20 bases separating them. There are 16 residues in the CDR3. CDR3 sequence (DNA): TGTGCCAGTAGTAAGGGGAGGATACATTTAGGAACTGAAGCTTTCTTT. It is translated as CASSKGRIHLGTEAFF.

This clonotype was counted at least ten times. The rearrangement links TRBV6-1 to TRBJ1-5; TRBD1 is a possible D gene (6 bases). Germline V gene sequence: CDR1 MNHNS, CDR2 SASEGT. V lost 8 bases and J lost 0, with 17 bases in between. This CDR3 contains 16 residues. The CDR3, as DNA: TGTGCCAGCTCCAGGAGGGACAACTATAGCAATCAGCCCCAGCATTTT. Translated, it gives CASSRRDNYSNQPQHF.

This clonotype was recorded many times. The chain couples TRBV10-1 to TRBJ2-3; D is unresolved. The CDR3 length is 13 residues. V lost 5 bases, J lost 6 bases, and 12 bases lay in between. CDR1 is WNHNN, CDR2 SYGVQD, per germline (reference sequence). CDR3 DNA: TGCGCCAGCAGTTTGACAAGCTGGGATACGCAGTATTTT. Translated, it gives CASSLTSWDTQYF.

This clonotype was observed many times. The genes are TRBV20-1 and TRBJ2-7; TRBD1 aligns across 7 bases. The CDR3 length is 12 residues. CDR1 is DFQATT, CDR2 SNEGSKA, per germline (reference sequence). Unmatched junction bases numbered 5, after V lost 5 bases and J lost 4 bases. The CDR3 protein is CSAPDRAYEQYF. The DNA for the CDR3 is TGCAGTGCTCCCGACAGGGCTTACGAGCAGTACTTC.

There are many counts of this clonotype. The chain uses TRBV11-2 and TRBJ1-6, with D perhaps TRBD1 (5 bases). V lost 0 bases, J lost 7 bases, and 10 bases lay in between. The germline CDR1 and CDR2 sequences are SGHAT and FQNNGV. The CDR3 is 15 residues long. The CDR3 region has the DNA TGTGCCAGCAGCTTAGATATGGGGACCAATTCACCCCTCCACTTT. Residues: CASSLDMGTNSPLHF.

This clonotype was counted at least ten times. The chain combines TRBV20-1 with TRBJ2-5; D is tentatively TRBD1 or TRBD2 (5 bases each). V gave up 0 bases and J gave up 4 bases, with 24 bases separating them. The germline V gene has CDR1 DFQATT and CDR2 SNEGSKA (reference sequence). The CDR3 is 18 amino acids. The CDR3 protein is CSARDPRQGRRRIETQYF. The DNA for the CDR3 is TGCAGTGCTAGAGATCCGAGGCAGGGAAGGCGGAGGATAGAGACCCAGTACTTC.

This CDR3 reads CASSQEVQSYSPLHF. The CDR3 region has the DNA TGCGCCAGCAGCCAAGAAGTACAGTCTTATTCACCCCTCCACTTT. The chain employs TRBV4-1 and TRBJ1-6; D remains ambiguous. The CDR3 totals 15 residues. The germline V gene encodes CDR1 MGHRA and CDR2 YSYEKL. V gave up 0 bases and J gave up 8 bases, with 11 bases separating them.

This clonotype has ten or more counts. J is TRBJ2-5 and V is TRBV7-3; perhaps TRBD1 as D (5 bases). V lost 5 bases, J lost 1 base, and 14 bases lay in between. The CDR3 runs to 15 residues. Looked up from germline, CDR1 is SGHTA and CDR2 is FQGTGA. Here the CDR3 DNA reads TGTGCCAGCAGCCCACTTGGTAGGGGCCAAGAGACCCAGTACTTC. Protein product: CASSPLGRGQETQYF.

CDR3: CATSRDRSFAFF. The CDR3 nucleotides are TGTGCCACTAGCCGGGACAGGAGTTTCGCTTTCTTT. This chain connects TRBV19 to TRBJ1-1; 8 nucleotides match TRBD1. Germline trimming cut 10 bases from V and 11 bases from J; bases unmatched to any gene: 12. Germline lookup yields CDR1 LNHDA and CDR2 SQIVND (reference sequence). There are 12 residues in the CDR3.

This clonotype was counted many times. This rearrangement joins TRBV30 to TRBJ2-5; D is uncertain. The length of the CDR3 is 12 residues. The germline V and J ends were trimmed by 2 bases and 2 bases, with 6 bases remaining between them. The germline gives CDR1 GTSNPN, CDR2 SVGIG (reference sequence). DNA for the CDR3: TGTGCCTGGAGTCGATCTCAAGAGACCCAGTACTTC. This sequence encodes CAWSRSQETQYF. Full variable domain (outside the CDR3, taken from reference TRBV30 and TRBJ2-5): SQTIHQWPATLVQPVGSPLSLECTVEGTSNPNLYWYRQAAGRGLQLLFYSVGIGQISSEVPQNLSASRPQDRQFILSSKKLLLSDSGFYLCAWSRSQETQYFGPGTRLLVL.

This clonotype has more than one count but fewer than ten. The chain carries TRBV2 and TRBJ2-7; TRBD2 agrees at 8 bases. The CDR3 has 14 residues. V dropped 1 base and J dropped 5; count of bases not matched to a gene: 4. The germline V gene encodes CDR1 SNHLY and CDR2 FYNNEI. The CDR3 region has the DNA TGTGCCAGCAGTGAAGTCGGGAGGGGGGACGAGCAGTACTTC. Protein: CASSEVGRGDEQYF. Full variable domain (rest looked up from reference TRBV2 and TRBJ2-7): EPEVTQTPSHQVTQMGQEVILRCVPISNHLYFYWYRQILGQKVEFLVSFYNNEISEKSEIFDDQFSVERPDGSNFTLKIRSTKLEDSAMYFCASSEVGRGDEQYFGPGTRLTVT.

This clonotype showed up many times. The gene calls are TRBV2 and TRBJ2-7; unclear D gene. The CDR3 covers 11 residues. Germline-derived CDR1 and CDR2 are SNHLY and FYNNEI. The V gene lost 7 bases and the J gene lost 5 bases, with 9 bases spanning the gap. CDR3 DNA sequence: TGTGCCAGCACTCCTCGGGACGAGCAGTACTTC. Translating gives CASTPRDEQYF. Using reference TRBV2 and TRBJ2-7 for the parts outside the CDR3, the full variable domain is EPEVTQTPSHQVTQMGQEVILRCVPISNHLYFYWYRQILGQKVEFLVSFYNNEISEKSEIFDDQFSVERPDGSNFTLKIRSTKLEDSAMYFCASTPRDEQYFGPGTRLTVT.

This clonotype was detected a few times. The chain employs TRBV19 and TRBJ2-2, with 8 bases identical to TRBD2. The CDR3 has 16 residues. From germline, CDR1 is LNHDA and CDR2 SQIVND (reference sequence). With V trimmed by 7 bases and J by 3 bases, 10 bases remained unmatched. As DNA, the CDR3 is TGTGCCAGTAAAGACGTGAGCGGGGGATACACCGGGGAGCTGTTTTTT. This sequence encodes CASKDVSGGYTGELFF.

The V gene is TRBV19, the J gene TRBJ1-1, with D perhaps TRBD1 (5 bases). Germline V gene sequence: CDR1 LNHDA, CDR2 SQIVND (reference sequence). This CDR3 is built from 15 residues. V was trimmed by 4 bases and J by 2 bases, leaving 14 bases between them. The CDR3 reads CASSTSPGVNTEAFF. CDR3 in DNA: TGTGCCAGTAGTACCAGCCCGGGGGTTAACACTGAAGCTTTCTTT. The entire variable domain, with the rest obtained from reference TRBV19 and TRBJ1-1, is as follows: DGGITQSPKYLFRKEGQNVTLSCEQNLNHDAMYWYRQDPGQGLRLIYYSQIVNDFQKGDIAEGYSVSREKKESFPLTVTSAQKNPTAFYLCASSTSPGVNTEAFFGQGTRLTVV.

Many counts were recorded for this clonotype. The chain carries TRBV5-1 and TRBJ2-1, with 8 bases lining up with TRBD1. The CDR3 consists of 13 residues. J lost 5 bases, V lost 2 bases, and 0 bases had no gene match. Germline CDR1 SGHRS, CDR2 YFSETQ. The CDR3: CASSLQGDNEQFF. CDR3 coding DNA: TGCGCCAGCAGCTTACAGGGGGACAATGAGCAGTTCTTC.

A word on this clonotype: The junction departs from the called germline gene at one end, perhaps through a read error. The rearrangement uses TRBV9 and TRBJ2-3; maybe TRBD2 (7 bases). Germline V gene sequence: CDR1 SGDLS, CDR2 YYNGEE. This CDR3 contains 15 residues. The CDR3 DNA reads as TGTGACAGCAACCGAGAGGGGGGGGGGGCAGATACGCAGTATTTT. This sequence encodes CDSNREGGGADTQYF.

This clonotype was counted at least ten times. The V gene is TRBV2, the J gene TRBJ2-3, with D possibly being TRBD1 or TRBD2 (5 bases each). The V and J ends lost 4 bases and 2 bases respectively, with 16 bases between them. The germline V gene has CDR1 SNHLY and CDR2 FYNNEI. This CDR3 is built from 16 residues. DNA of the CDR3: TGTGCCAGCAGTGGGGACGGGCGAACCTACACAGATACGCAGTATTTT. Translating gives CASSGDGRTYTDTQYF. The full variable domain, with the rest looked up from reference TRBV2 and TRBJ2-3, is EPEVTQTPSHQVTQMGQEVILRCVPISNHLYFYWYRQILGQKVEFLVSFYNNEISEKSEIFDDQFSVERPDGSNFTLKIRSTKLEDSAMYFCASSGDGRTYTDTQYFGPGTRLTVL.

This clonotype was picked up many times. The chain recombines TRBV2 with TRBJ2-3, with TRBD1 matching over 8 bases. This CDR3 spans 15 amino acids. Germline lookup yields CDR1 SNHLY and CDR2 FYNNEI. V lost 8 bases and J lost 0; bases outside the gene matches: 7. The CDR3 nucleotides are TGTGCCAGCGGACAGGGAACCACTAGCACAGATACGCAGTATTTT. It is translated as CASGQGTTSTDTQYF. The whole variable domain, remainder taken from reference TRBV2 and TRBJ2-3, is EPEVTQTPSHQVTQMGQEVILRCVPISNHLYFYWYRQILGQKVEFLVSFYNNEISEKSEIFDDQFSVERPDGSNFTLKIRSTKLEDSAMYFCASGQGTTSTDTQYFGPGTRLTVL.